This entry concerns a single TCR beta chain. The data originate from a study of blood T cell repertoires in COVID-19. Across the whole study: Samples taken during acute and convalescent COVID-19 were collected in the United States, Italy and Spain. In each case, the material was cDNA or gDNA derived from T cells, B-cell-depleted T cells, or PBMCs.

Per the authors' pipeline: Reference gene primer amplification gave nucleated cell count estimates. Clones were read by immunoSEQ multiplex PCR, and TCRdb kept only the in-frame ones, dropping some. V and J calls and clone size come straight from that table; D and trimming were deduced from the DNA. The repertoire includes 150,000 to 200,000 clones, about nine tenths of them detected once, and roughly a sixth sits in the top ten. The specimen was peripheral blood. This TCR was sampled from a man in his 60s with active or convalescent COVID-19.

CDR3 nucleotides: TGTGCCAGCAGTGTCTTGGGGGGGGCGGGAGTCTACGAGCAGTACTTC. Its protein product is CASSVLGGAGVYEQYF. The J gene is TRBJ2-7, the V gene TRBV25-1; D might be TRBD2 (7 bases). The CDR3 loop spans 16 amino acids. CDR1 and CDR2 (germline): MGHDK, SYGVNS. V was pared by 4 bases and J by 3 bases, with 19 bases between.